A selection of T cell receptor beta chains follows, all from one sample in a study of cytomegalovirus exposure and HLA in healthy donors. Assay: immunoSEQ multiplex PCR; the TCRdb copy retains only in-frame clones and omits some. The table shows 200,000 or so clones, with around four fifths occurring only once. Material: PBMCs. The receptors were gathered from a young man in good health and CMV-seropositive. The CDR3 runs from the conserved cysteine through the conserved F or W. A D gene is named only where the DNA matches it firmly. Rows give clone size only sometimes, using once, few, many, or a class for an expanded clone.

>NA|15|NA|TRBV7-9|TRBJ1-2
TGTGCCAGCAGCTTGTGGGATGGCCCCAGCGGCGGCTACACCTTC
CASSLWDGPSGGYTF
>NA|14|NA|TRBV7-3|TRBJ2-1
TGTGCCAGCAGCTTAACGGACACCTACAATGAGCAGTTCTTC
CASSLTDTYNEQFF
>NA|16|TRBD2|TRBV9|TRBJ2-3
TGTGCCAGCAGCGTAGCTGGCGGGAGATTTGCAGATACGCAGTATTTT
CASSVAGGRFADTQYF
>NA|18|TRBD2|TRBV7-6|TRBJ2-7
TGTGCCAGCAGCTTAGCCGTAGCGGGAGGCACAAGCTCCTACGAGCAGTACTTC
CASSLAVAGGTSSYEQYF
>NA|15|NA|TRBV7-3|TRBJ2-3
TGTGCCAGCAGAGGGACAGCGGGAGCCGGGGATACGCAGTATTTT
CASRGTAGAGDTQYF
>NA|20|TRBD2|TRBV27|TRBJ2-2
TGTGCCAGCAGTTCCCTGGGACTAGCGGGAGGGCCGTCGAACACCGGGGAGCTGTTTTTT
CASSSLGLAGGPSNTGELFF
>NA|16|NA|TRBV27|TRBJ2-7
TGTGCCAGCAGGACCTGGAGGGGGCGGGTCGCGTACGAGCAGTACTTC
CASRTWRGRVAYEQYF
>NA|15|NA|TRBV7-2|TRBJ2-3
TGTGCCAGCAGCTTAGGGACTACCCTTTCAGATACGCAGTATTTT
CASSLGTTLSDTQYF
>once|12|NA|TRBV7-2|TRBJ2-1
TGTGCCAGCAGCTCTTATAACAATGAGCAGTTCTTC
CASSSYNNEQFF
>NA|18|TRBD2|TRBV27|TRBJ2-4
TGTGCCAGCAGTCCACAACCGGGACTAGCGGGAGAGAACGGCATTCAGTACTTC
CASSPQPGLAGENGIQYF
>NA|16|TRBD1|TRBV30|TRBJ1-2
TGTGCCTGGACATCGGGACAGGGGAGGATTCACTATGGCTACACCTTC
CAWTSGQGRIHYGYTF
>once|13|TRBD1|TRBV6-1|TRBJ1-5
TGTGCCACTCGGGACAGTCACAATCAGCCCCAGCATTTT
CATRDSHNQPQHF
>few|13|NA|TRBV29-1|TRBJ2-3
TGCAGCGTCGGCCCCGGGAGCACAGATACGCAGTATTTT
CSVGPGSTDTQYF
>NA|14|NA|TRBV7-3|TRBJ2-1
TGTGCCAGCAGCGTGGGAGGAGACTACAATGAGCAGTTCTTC
CASSVGGDYNEQFF
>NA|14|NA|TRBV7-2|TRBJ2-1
TGTGCCAGCAGCTTCGAAAGCTACTCCAATGAGCAGTTCTTC
CASSFESYSNEQFF
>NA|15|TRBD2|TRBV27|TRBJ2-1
TGTGCCAGCAGGGGGACTAGCGGGGAATACGGTGAGCAGTTCTTC
CASRGTSGEYGEQFF
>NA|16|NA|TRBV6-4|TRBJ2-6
TGTGCCAGCTACCCGGGGGTTATGGCTGGGGCCAACGTCCTGACTTTC
CASYPGVMAGANVLTF